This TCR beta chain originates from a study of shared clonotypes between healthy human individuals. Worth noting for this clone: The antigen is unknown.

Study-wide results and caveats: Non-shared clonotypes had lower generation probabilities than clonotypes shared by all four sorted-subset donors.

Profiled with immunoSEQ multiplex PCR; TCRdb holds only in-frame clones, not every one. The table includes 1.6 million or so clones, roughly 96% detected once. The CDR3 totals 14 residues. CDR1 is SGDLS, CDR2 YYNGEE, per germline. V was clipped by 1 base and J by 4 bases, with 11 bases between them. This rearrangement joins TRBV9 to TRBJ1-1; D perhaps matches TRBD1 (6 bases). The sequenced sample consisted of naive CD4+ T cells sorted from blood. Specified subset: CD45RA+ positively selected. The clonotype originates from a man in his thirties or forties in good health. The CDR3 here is CASSVQGRSTEAFF. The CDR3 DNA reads TGTGCCAGCAGCGTACAGGGGAGGTCCACTGAAGCTTTCTTT.